A single sample gave rise to the 32 T cell receptor beta chains below, sequenced in a study of cytomegalovirus exposure and HLA in healthy donors. PCR involved 60 Vbeta and 13 Jbeta primers. The repertoire was sequenced with immunoSEQ multiplex PCR; TCRdb's copy has only in-frame clones and lacks some. The table records about 96,000 clones, 60% to 75% of them present only once. Input material: PBMCs. Every receptor here comes from a female donor in good health and CMV-seropositive.

This sequence joins TRBV28 and TRBJ1-4, with a weak D call TRBD1 (5 bases). Germline values: CDR1 MDHEN, CDR2 SYDVKM. This CDR3 is built from 15 residues. The germline V and J ends were trimmed by 5 bases and 6 bases, with 16 bases remaining between them. Written as DNA, the CDR3 is TGTGCCAGCAGTCCCCCCGGGAGGGGTTATGAAAAACTGTTTTTT. Translated, it gives CASSPPGRGYEKLFF.

This clone was recorded a few times. The chain links TRBV7-6 to TRBJ2-5; D perhaps matches TRBD2 (6 bases). The V end lost 5 bases, the J end lost 0 bases, and 7 bases lay between the germline ends. This CDR3 spans 13 amino acids. Germline values: CDR1 SGHVS, CDR2 FNYEAQ. The CDR3 is CASSGGNQETQYF. CDR3 sequence (DNA): TGTGCCAGCAGCGGAGGGAACCAAGAGACCCAGTACTTC.

The chain carries TRBV9 and TRBJ2-5, with 9 nucleotides matching TRBD2. The germline V gene has CDR1 SGDLS and CDR2 YYNGEE. CDR3 length: 16 amino acids. Losses at the gene ends were 6 bases for V and 5 bases for J; bases not matched to a gene: 14. CDR3 residues: CASTVSGSGGGETQYF. The CDR3 DNA reads TGTGCCAGCACCGTTAGCGGGAGTGGGGGAGGGGAGACCCAGTACTTC.

In its sample, this clone was seen once. This sequence joins TRBV27 and TRBJ2-1; TRBD2 might be the D (6 bases). The V end lost 3 bases, the J end lost 7 bases, and 16 bases lay between the germline ends. From germline, CDR1 is MNHEY and CDR2 SMNVEV (reference sequence). This CDR3 contains 15 residues. CDR3 DNA: TGTGCCAGCAGTTTTGGCCGCCGTGGAGGGAATGAGCAGTTCTTC. Its protein is CASSFGRRGGNEQFF.

This chain joins TRBV2 and TRBJ1-1, with TRBD1 identical over 10 bases. The V gene's germline CDR1 is SNHLY and CDR2 FYNNEI. V dropped 3 bases and J dropped 3; count of bases not matched to a gene: 7. There are 16 residues in the CDR3. CDR3 sequence: CASSEPAGTGDTEAFF. DNA of the CDR3: TGTGCCAGCAGTGAGCCCGCCGGGACAGGGGACACTGAAGCTTTCTTT.

The chain has TRBV5-1 and TRBJ2-2; TRBD1 agrees at 9 bases. Germline lookup yields CDR1 SGHRS and CDR2 YFSETQ. V lost 0 bases and J lost 4; bases outside the gene matches: 4. This CDR3 is 16 amino acids long. CDR3 loop: CASSLGGQGITGELFF. The CDR3 coding sequence is TGCGCCAGCAGCTTGGGTGGACAGGGGATCACCGGGGAGCTGTTTTTT.

The chain employs TRBV28 and TRBJ2-7, with D unresolved. CDR3 size: 12 residues. The ends were cut back, 5 bases at V and 3 bases at J, with 8 bases in the middle. Germline CDR1 MDHEN, CDR2 SYDVKM. The CDR3, as DNA: TGTGCCAGCAGTCCATCAGTCTACGAGCAGTACTTC. Protein: CASSPSVYEQYF.

V is TRBV4-3 and J is TRBJ2-3; D uncertain. Trimming shortened V by 0 bases and J by 5 bases, and 6 bases separated the two germline ends. CDR1 is LGHNA, CDR2 YSLEER, per germline. The CDR3 is 13 amino acids. The CDR3 DNA follows: TGCGCCAGCAGCCAAGATCGCGGAGATACGCAGTATTTT. Its translation: CASSQDRGDTQYF.

CDR3: CAIAGLGYNEQFF. The DNA of the CDR3 is TGTGCCATCGCGGGGTTGGGGTACAATGAGCAGTTCTTC. The chain joins TRBV10-3 to TRBJ2-1; D may be TRBD2 (6 bases). This CDR3 region has 13 residues. Germline V gene sequence: CDR1 ENHRY, CDR2 SYGVKD. The V end lost 8 bases, the J end lost 4 bases, and 12 bases lay between the germline ends.

The chain combines TRBV2 with TRBJ1-2; D perhaps matches TRBD1 (6 bases). V was shortened by 5 bases and J by 4 bases, with 17 bases between the two germline ends. The CDR3 covers 15 residues. In germline, CDR1 is SNHLY, CDR2 FYNNEI. The CDR3 DNA reads as TGTGCCAGCAGTCTGTCGGGGGGCGGTAGCTATGGCTACACCTTC. Its translation is CASSLSGGGSYGYTF.

CDR3 DNA: TGCGCCAGCAGCACTGGAGAGGCGCCCGGGGAGCTGTTTTTT. Translation gives CASSTGEAPGELFF. V usage is TRBV5-1 and J usage is TRBJ2-2; no clear D. This CDR3 spans 14 amino acids. Trimming took 4 bases from V and 6 from J, leaving 13 bases between them. CDR1 and CDR2 from the germline V gene are SGHRS and YFSETQ. Filled out from reference TRBV5-1 and TRBJ2-2, the complete variable domain reads KAGVTQTPRYLIKTRGQQVTLSCSPISGHRSVSWYQQTPGQGLQFLFEYFSETQRNKGNFPGRFSGRQFSNSRSEMNVSTLELGDSALYLCASSTGEAPGELFFGEGSRLTVL.

Written as DNA, the CDR3 is TGTGCCAGCAGTCGTCCCCGGACTGAAGCTTTCTTT. Its protein is CASSRPRTEAFF. V gene TRBV28 combines with J gene TRBJ1-1; D gene ambiguous. The CDR3 is 12 amino acids. V was pared by 5 bases and J by 5 bases, with 9 bases between. Germline loops: CDR1 MDHEN, CDR2 SYDVKM.

The chain employs TRBV5-1 and TRBJ1-1; maybe TRBD1 (5 bases). Trimming left V 2 bases short and J 5 bases short, with 13 bases between. The CDR3 sequence is 14 residues long. The germline V gene encodes CDR1 SGHRS and CDR2 YFSETQ. The CDR3 DNA follows: TGCGCCAGCAGCTTTCAGGGTGAAGATACTGAAGCTTTCTTT. It yields the protein CASSFQGEDTEAFF.

The chain links TRBV28 to TRBJ1-5; perhaps TRBD1 as D (5 bases). Trimming cost V 2 bases and J 3 bases, with 11 bases left between them. This CDR3 has 15 residues. The germline gives CDR1 MDHEN, CDR2 SYDVKM. The CDR3 DNA is TGTGCCAGCAGTTTAGGAGGGGCAGACAATCAGCCCCAGCATTTT. It codes for CASSLGGADNQPQHF.

This clone has just a few counts. This rearrangement joins TRBV15 to TRBJ1-1; D remains unclear. Trimming took off 4 bases at V and 11 bases at J, with 14 bases between the two ends. Per germline, CDR1 LNHNV and CDR2 YYDKDF (reference sequence). The CDR3 is 12 residues long. The CDR3 spells CATSNLKALAFF. DNA for the CDR3: TGTGCCACCAGCAATCTTAAAGCCCTGGCTTTCTTT.

In its sample, this clone was seen a few times. The V call is TRBV7-9, the J call TRBJ1-5; D unclear. This CDR3 contains 16 residues. V lost 1 base to trimming and J lost 1 base, with 11 bases between them. The germline gives CDR1 SEHNR, CDR2 FQNEAQ (reference sequence). CDR3 nucleotide sequence: TGTGCCAGCAGCTTAGGTTCGGGGAAAAGCAATCAGCCCCAGCATTTT. The encoded protein is CASSLGSGKSNQPQHF.

This sequence joins TRBV5-4 and TRBJ1-1, with D unclear. CDR3 length: 17 amino acids. CDR1 is SGHNT, CDR2 YYREEE, per germline (reference sequence). V was trimmed by 0 bases and J by 2 bases, leaving 17 bases between them. This chain's CDR3 is CASSLVPGLGLNTEAFF. In nucleotides, the CDR3 is TGTGCCAGCAGCTTGGTGCCCGGCTTGGGCCTAAACACTGAAGCTTTCTTT.

V and J are TRBV27 and TRBJ1-5; 9 bases map to TRBD1. V lost 4 bases to trimming and J lost 1 base; unmatched junction nucleotides: 2. The CDR3 consists of 15 residues. Germline CDR1 and CDR2: MNHEY and SMNVEV (reference sequence). CDR3 coding DNA: TGTGCCAGCAGTTCGACAGGGGGGAGCAATCAGCCCCAGCATTTT. It encodes CASSSTGGSNQPQHF.

J is TRBJ2-6 and V is TRBV4-1, with a possible D match to TRBD1 (5 bases). Trimming left V 0 bases short and J 0 bases short, with 24 bases between. Germline CDR1 MGHRA, CDR2 YSYEKL. The CDR3 contains 22 residues. The CDR3 sequence is CASSQDPRIGRQGNSGANVLTF. As DNA, the CDR3 is TGCGCCAGCAGCCAAGATCCCCGGATAGGAAGGCAGGGCAACTCTGGGGCCAACGTCCTGACTTTC.

This chain joins TRBV27 and TRBJ2-1; D remains ambiguous. Germline V CDR1 and CDR2: MNHEY, SMNVEV (reference sequence). The CDR3 runs to 14 residues. Trimming removed 1 base from V and 4 bases from J, with 8 bases in between. CDR3 region: CASSLLQSYNEQFF. The CDR3, as DNA: TGTGCCAGCAGTTTATTACAGTCTTACAATGAGCAGTTCTTC.

The sample holds a few counts of this clone. The chain joins TRBV4-2 to TRBJ2-7, with 7 bases lining up with TRBD2. CDR1 is LGHNA, CDR2 YNFKEQ, per germline. The J segment lost 3 bases and the V segment lost 0 bases, leaving 11 bases of the junction unmatched. CDR3 length: 17 residues. Here the CDR3 reads CASSQEAVGAGIYEQYF. The CDR3 DNA reads as TGTGCCAGCAGCCAAGAGGCCGTGGGAGCGGGAATCTACGAGCAGTACTTC.

The chain uses TRBV7-9 and TRBJ1-2; unclear D gene. The V end was cut by 2 bases, the J end by 3 bases, with 7 bases between. The CDR3 consists of 13 residues. CDR1 SEHNR and CDR2 FQNEAQ come from the germline V gene (reference sequence). As DNA, the CDR3 is TGTGCCAGCAGCTTAAACGGAGACTATGGCTACACCTTC. Its translation: CASSLNGDYGYTF.

The rearrangement joins TRBV18 to TRBJ2-7; 7 bases match TRBD2. The V segment lost 5 bases and the J segment 3 bases; nucleotides outside the gene matches: 10. Germline CDR1 KGHSH, CDR2 LQKENI. The CDR3 is 15 amino acids. Here the CDR3 DNA reads TGTGCCAGCTCATCCGAGCGGGATAGAGTCTACGAGCAGTACTTC. Its translation: CASSSERDRVYEQYF.

The chain combines TRBV6-5 with TRBJ2-2, with D possibly being TRBD2 (5 bases). This CDR3 is built from 11 residues. Germline CDR1 and CDR2: MNHEY and SVGAGI. The DNA for the CDR3 is TGTGCGTTTCCGGGGAACGGGGAGCTGTTTTTT. The encoded protein is CAFPGNGELFF.

The V gene is TRBV28, the J gene TRBJ1-1; a possible D gene is TRBD1 (6 bases). CDR1 MDHEN and CDR2 SYDVKM come from the germline V gene. CDR3 length: 17 amino acids. V gave up 2 bases and J gave up 4 bases, with 20 bases separating them. The CDR3 here is CASSLGRGPDQITEAFF. The CDR3 DNA reads TGTGCCAGCAGTTTAGGCAGGGGCCCCGATCAGATCACTGAAGCTTTCTTT.

The J gene is TRBJ1-3, the V gene TRBV10-3; 7 positions match TRBD1. The germline gives CDR1 ENHRY, CDR2 SYGVKD. Germline trimming cut 8 bases from V and 4 bases from J; bases unmatched to any gene: 5. This CDR3 is 13 amino acids long. CDR3 in amino acids: CAIRQGDGNTIYF. CDR3 nucleotides: TGTGCCATCCGACAGGGTGACGGAAACACCATATATTTT.

The V and J genes are TRBV6-4 and TRBJ2-1, with a weak D call TRBD1 (8 bases). Germline lookup yields CDR1 MRHNA and CDR2 SNTAGT. CDR3 length equals 13 residues. Trimming pared 6 bases from V and 10 bases from J, leaving 16 bases between. CDR3 protein: CASSLDREGEQFF. Written as DNA, the CDR3 is TGTGCCAGCAGCCTGGACAGGGAGGGCGAGCAGTTCTTC.

The chain carries TRBV9 and TRBJ2-7, with 9 bases lining up with TRBD1. This CDR3 comprises 13 residues. The V gene end was trimmed by 0 bases and the J gene end by 6 bases; junction bases not matched to a gene: 1. The V gene's germline CDR1 is SGDLS and CDR2 YYNGEE. For the CDR3, the DNA is TGTGCCAGCAGCGTAGCGACAGGGGGCGAGCAGTACTTC. Translation gives CASSVATGGEQYF.

This clone was recorded a few times. The J gene is TRBJ2-1, the V gene TRBV10-1; no reliable D call. Germline V CDR1 and CDR2: WNHNN, SYGVQD (reference sequence). V lost 0 bases and J lost 7, with 16 bases in between. The CDR3 has 16 amino acids. CDR3 amino acids: CASSESSRGLRNEQFF. CDR3 in DNA: TGCGCCAGCAGTGAGTCAAGTCGAGGATTGAGGAATGAGCAGTTCTTC.

The chain couples TRBV30 to TRBJ2-1, with 9 bases fitting TRBD1. The junction had 4 bases not matched to a gene; V was cut back by 3 bases and J by 1 base. Per the germline V gene, CDR1 is GTSNPN and CDR2 is SVGIG (reference sequence). The length of the CDR3 is 15 residues. DNA for the CDR3: TGTGCCTGGAGGGGAGACAGGGGGTCCTACAATGAGCAGTTCTTC. Residues: CAWRGDRGSYNEQFF. Based on the CDR3 plus reference TRBV30 and TRBJ2-1, the full variable domain is SQTIHQWPATLVQPVGSPLSLECTVEGTSNPNLYWYRQAAGRGLQLLFYSVGIGQISSEVPQNLSASRPQDRQFILSSKKLLLSDSGFYLCAWRGDRGSYNEQFFGPGTRLTVL.

The sample holds one count of this clone. This chain uses TRBV6-1 with TRBJ2-7; TRBD2 might be the D (5 bases). V lost 3 bases, J lost 2 bases, and 14 bases lay in between. Germline V gene data show CDR1 as MNHNS and CDR2 as SASEGT. The CDR3 totals 15 residues. The CDR3 sequence is CASSESGMAPYEQYF. The CDR3 DNA sequence: TGTGCCAGCAGTGAGTCCGGGATGGCCCCCTACGAGCAGTACTTC.

The CDR3 sequence: CASSSRPGANVLTF. CDR3 bases: TGTGCCAGCAGCTCCCGTCCGGGGGCCAACGTCCTGACTTTC. The genes are TRBV5-6 and TRBJ2-6; D ambiguous. Germline V gene data show CDR1 as SGHDT and CDR2 as YYEEEE. The germline V and J ends were trimmed by 3 bases and 4 bases, with 8 bases remaining between them. The CDR3 totals 14 residues. Drawing the rest from reference TRBV5-6 and TRBJ2-6, the complete variable domain is DAGVTQSPTHLIKTRGQQVTLRCSPKSGHDTVSWYQQALGQGPQFIFQYYEEEERQRGNFPDRFSGHQFPNYSSELNVNALLLGDSALYLCASSSRPGANVLTFGAGSRLTVL.